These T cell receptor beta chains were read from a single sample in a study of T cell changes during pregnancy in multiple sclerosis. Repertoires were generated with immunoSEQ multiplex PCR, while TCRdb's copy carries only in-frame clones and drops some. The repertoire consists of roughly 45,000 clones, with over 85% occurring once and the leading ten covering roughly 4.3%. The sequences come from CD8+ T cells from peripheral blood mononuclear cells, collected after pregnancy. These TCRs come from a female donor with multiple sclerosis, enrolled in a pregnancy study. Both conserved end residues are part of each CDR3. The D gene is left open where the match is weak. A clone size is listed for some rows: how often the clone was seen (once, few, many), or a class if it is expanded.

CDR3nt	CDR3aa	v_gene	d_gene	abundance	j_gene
TGCGCCAGCAGCTTTAGACACCGCACAGATACGCAGTATTTT	CASSFRHRTDTQYF	TRBV5-1	.	once	TRBJ2-3
TGCAGCGTTGGGGGAGGGAGCGCTTCCTACGAGCAGTACTTC	CSVGGGSASYEQYF	TRBV29-1	TRBD2	.	TRBJ2-7
TGTGCCACCAGCAGTACAGGGAGCTCTGGAAACACCATATATTTT	CATSSTGSSGNTIYF	TRBV15	.	.	TRBJ1-3
TGTGCCAGCAGCCCACAGCCGGGAGTTTATAATTCACCCCTCCACTTT	CASSPQPGVYNSPLHF	TRBV6-6	.	.	TRBJ1-6
TGTGCCAGCAGCCCTACGAGACTCCTCTACGAGCAGTACTTC	CASSPTRLLYEQYF	TRBV28	.	.	TRBJ2-7
TGTGCCAGCAGCTTAGCCCCTCGTGAGACCCAGTACTTC	CASSLAPRETQYF	TRBV7-9	.	.	TRBJ2-5
TGCGCCAGCAGCCAGCGGACAGGGGGTAGCACAGATACGCAGTATTTT	CASSQRTGGSTDTQYF	TRBV4-1	TRBD1	.	TRBJ2-3
TGTGCCAGCAGCTTAGAGTCACTAGCCAAATACAATGAGCAGTTCTTC	CASSLESLAKYNEQFF	TRBV7-8	.	once	TRBJ2-1
TGTGCCAGCGGAGAGACTAGCGGGGGGTACGAGCAGTACTTC	CASGETSGGYEQYF	TRBV5-4	TRBD2	.	TRBJ2-7
TGTGCCAGTACTCTTCGGGGGAACTATGGCTACACCTTC	CASTLRGNYGYTF	TRBV19	.	.	TRBJ1-2
TGCGCCAGCAGCCAAGTGGGGGCTATCTATGGCTACACCTTC	CASSQVGAIYGYTF	TRBV4-3	.	once	TRBJ1-2
TGTGCCAGCAGCTTACGGGCTAGCGGGTCTAGCACAGATACGCAGTATTTT	CASSLRASGSSTDTQYF	TRBV13	TRBD2	.	TRBJ2-3
TGTGCCAGCAGCCCCTCGGGACAGGGAGACACTGAAGCTTTCTTT	CASSPSGQGDTEAFF	TRBV4-2	TRBD1	.	TRBJ1-1
TGTGCCACCAGCAGAAGCCGGAGCACTGAAGCTTTCTTT	CATSRSRSTEAFF	TRBV15	.	.	TRBJ1-1
TGTGCCAGCATGGAGGGCCTAGGAGGTGGCTACACCTTC	CASMEGLGGGYTF	TRBV27	.	.	TRBJ1-2
TGTGCCAGCAGCTTAGCGGGAGGATGGGTATACGAGCAGTACTTC	CASSLAGGWVYEQYF	TRBV6-6	TRBD2	.	TRBJ2-7
TGTGCCAGCAGCCAAGTGGGAACGCGGGGTGAAAAACTGTTTTTT	CASSQVGTRGEKLFF	TRBV14	.	.	TRBJ1-4
TGTGCCAGCAGCCCGACGGTGGTGCGGGGGCCCGGGGAGCTGTTTTTT	CASSPTVVRGPGELFF	TRBV27	.	.	TRBJ2-2
TGTGCCAGCAGCCCGGCCGAGAGGGGGCGCCTGGGCACTGAAGCTTTCTTT	CASSPAERGRLGTEAFF	TRBV28	TRBD1	.	TRBJ1-1
TGTGCTAGTGGTTTGGTACTGTGGGAGACCCAGTACTTC	CASGLVLWETQYF	TRBV12-5	.	.	TRBJ2-5
TGTGCCAGCAGCCCCCGGGACACCAACTACGAGCAGTACTTC	CASSPRDTNYEQYF	TRBV7-6	.	.	TRBJ2-7
TGTGCCAGCAGCGTAGCAGGGGGCCCACCAGATACGCAGTATTTT	CASSVAGGPPDTQYF	TRBV9	TRBD1	.	TRBJ2-3
TGTGCCAGCAGCGTCGAAGAGAGGGTCTCCTACAATGAGCAGTTCTTC	CASSVEERVSYNEQFF	TRBV9	.	.	TRBJ2-1
TGTGCCAGCAGCTTAATCGGAGACGAGCAGTACTTC	CASSLIGDEQYF	TRBV7-9	.	few	TRBJ2-7
TGTGCCAGCACCGACAGGGTACCGTGGACCTTC	CASTDRVPWTF	TRBV2	TRBD1	.	TRBJ1-2
TGTGCTAGTGACGGGACAGGGTGGAACACCGGGGAGCTGTTTTTT	CASDGTGWNTGELFF	TRBV12-5	TRBD1	.	TRBJ2-2
TGTGCCAGCAGCTTGCTGGTACAGGGTCTTGGATTGGGTGGCTACACCTTC	CASSLLVQGLGLGGYTF	TRBV5-5	.	.	TRBJ1-2
TGTGCCAGCAGTTTATCGGGCAGCCTGAACACTGAAGCTTTCTTT	CASSLSGSLNTEAFF	TRBV27	.	.	TRBJ1-1
TGTGCCAGCAGTCCGGGACAGGGAAACACTGAAGCTTTCTTT	CASSPGQGNTEAFF	TRBV6-6	TRBD1	.	TRBJ1-1
TGTACCTCAAGCCACGAGCAGTACTTC	CTSSHEQYF	TRBV5-8	.	.	TRBJ2-7
TGTGCCAGCAGTTTAAGGGGGCTAGGCACAGATACGCAGTATTTT	CASSLRGLGTDTQYF	TRBV28	TRBD1	.	TRBJ2-3
TGTGCCAGCAGCTTAGCGCAGGGTCGCACCGGGGAGCTGTTTTTT	CASSLAQGRTGELFF	TRBV7-7	.	.	TRBJ2-2
TGCAGCGTTGCTATTATGAACACTGAAGCTTTCTTT	CSVAIMNTEAFF	TRBV29-1	.	.	TRBJ1-1